This T cell receptor beta chain was obtained from a study of blood T cells in healthy people across ages. Study-wide points: With age, beta diversity per million T cells declined roughly linearly, significantly by 30 to 40.

Losses at the gene ends were 6 bases for V and 4 bases for J; bases not matched to a gene: 14. The CDR3 length is 16 residues. From germline, CDR1 is SNHLY and CDR2 FYNNEI. The second PCR ran roughly 6 to 11 cycles with a sample-barcoded 5' primer and J-beta primers. MiXCR was run by TCRdb on the 5' RACE reads, yielding one entry per CDR3 protein. Of over a million distinct CDR3 sequences listed, approximately 40% were seen once; the top ten hold roughly 7.7%. The donors, aged roughly 6 to 90, were healthy Caucasians from Russia. On this clonotype itself: Its antigen is unidentified.

Sequencing was performed on blood. This receptor was identified in a young woman in good health. The chain couples TRBV2 to TRBJ2-5, with 7 bases aligning to TRBD1. DNA for the CDR3: TGTGCCAGCAGCGATGACAGGGTAGGATCGCGAGAGACCCAGTACTTC. It is translated as CASSDDRVGSRETQYF. The full variable domain, in which reference TRBV2 and TRBJ2-5 provide the parts outside the CDR3, is EPEVTQTPSHQVTQMGQEVILRCVPISNHLYFYWYRQILGQKVEFLVSFYNNEISEKSEIFDDQFSVERPDGSNFTLKIRSTKLEDSAMYFCASSDDRVGSRETQYFGPGTRLLVL.